Described below is a single TCR beta chain sequence and its context. This entry is derived from a study of STAT5B mutations in CD4+ large granular lymphocyte leukemia. Data came from immunoSEQ multiplex PCR; TCRdb stores just in-frame clones and leaves some out. Of tens of thousands of clones in the sample, around 76% were seen once. The CDR3 totals 17 residues. Germline V gene sequence: CDR1 LGHNA, CDR2 YSLEER. The gene calls are TRBV4-3 and TRBJ2-5; 9 positions match TRBD2. The J call may be faulty, since TRBJ2-7 better matches the DNA end. The sequenced sample consisted of CD4+ T cells from blood buffy coats. This clonotype was sampled from a human donor in good health. This CDR3 is CASSQSAAAGGSYEQYF. DNA for the CDR3: TGCGCCAGCAGCCAGTCCGCGGCGGCGGGGGGGTCCTACGAGCAGTACTTC.